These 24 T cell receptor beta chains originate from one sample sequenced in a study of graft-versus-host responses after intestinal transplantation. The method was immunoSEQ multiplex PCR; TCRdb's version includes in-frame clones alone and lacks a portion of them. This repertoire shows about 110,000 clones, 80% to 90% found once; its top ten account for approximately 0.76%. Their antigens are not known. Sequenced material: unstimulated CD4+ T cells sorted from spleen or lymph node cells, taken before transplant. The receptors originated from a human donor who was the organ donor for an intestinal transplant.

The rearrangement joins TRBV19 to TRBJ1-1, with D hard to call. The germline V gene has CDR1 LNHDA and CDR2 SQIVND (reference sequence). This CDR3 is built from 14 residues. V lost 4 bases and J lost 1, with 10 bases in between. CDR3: CASSKGQQNTEAFF. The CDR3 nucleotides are TGTGCCAGTAGTAAAGGGCAGCAGAACACTGAAGCTTTCTTT.

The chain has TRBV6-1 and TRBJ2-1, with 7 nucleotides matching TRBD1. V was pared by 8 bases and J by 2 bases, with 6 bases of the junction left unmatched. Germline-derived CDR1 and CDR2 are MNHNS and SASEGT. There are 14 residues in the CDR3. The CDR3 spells CASRRQGPYNEQFF. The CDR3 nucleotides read TGTGCCAGCCGCAGACAGGGTCCCTACAATGAGCAGTTCTTC.

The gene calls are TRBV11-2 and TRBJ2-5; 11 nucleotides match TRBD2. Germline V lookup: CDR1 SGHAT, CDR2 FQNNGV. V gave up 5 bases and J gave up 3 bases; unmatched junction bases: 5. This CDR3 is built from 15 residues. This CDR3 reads CASSIRGLAEETQYF. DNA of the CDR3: TGTGCCAGCAGCATACGGGGACTAGCGGAAGAGACCCAGTACTTC.

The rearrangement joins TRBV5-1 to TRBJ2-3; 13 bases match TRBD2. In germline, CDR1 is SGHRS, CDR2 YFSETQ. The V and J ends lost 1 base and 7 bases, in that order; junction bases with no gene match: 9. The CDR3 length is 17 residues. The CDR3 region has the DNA TGCGCCAGCAGCTTGTCCCTTACTAGCGGGGGGGGATATACGCAGTATTTT. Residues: CASSLSLTSGGGYTQYF.

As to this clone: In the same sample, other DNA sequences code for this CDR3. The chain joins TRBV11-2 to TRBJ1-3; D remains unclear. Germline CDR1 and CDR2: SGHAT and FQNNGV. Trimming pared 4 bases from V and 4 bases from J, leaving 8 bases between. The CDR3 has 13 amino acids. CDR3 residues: CASSSGPGNTIYF. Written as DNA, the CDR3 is TGTGCCAGCAGCTCAGGTCCCGGAAACACCATATATTTT.

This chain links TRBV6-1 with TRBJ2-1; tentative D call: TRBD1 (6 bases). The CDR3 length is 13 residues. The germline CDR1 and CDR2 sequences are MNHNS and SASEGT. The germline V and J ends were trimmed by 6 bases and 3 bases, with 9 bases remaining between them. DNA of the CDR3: TGTGCCAGCAGGACGGGACACTACAATGAGCAGTTCTTC. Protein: CASRTGHYNEQFF.

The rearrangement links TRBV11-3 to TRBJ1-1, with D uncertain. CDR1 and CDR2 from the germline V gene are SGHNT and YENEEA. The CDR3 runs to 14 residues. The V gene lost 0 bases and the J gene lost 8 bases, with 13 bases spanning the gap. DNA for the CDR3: TGTGCCAGCAGCTTAGATAGTGGCACGGCGGAAGCTTTCTTT. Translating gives CASSLDSGTAEAFF. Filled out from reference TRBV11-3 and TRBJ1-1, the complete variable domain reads EAGVVQSPRYKIIEKKQPVAFWCNPISGHNTLYWYLQNLGQGPELLIRYENEEAVDDSQLPKDRFSAERLKGVDSTLKIQPAELGDSAVYLCASSLDSGTAEAFFGQGTRLTVV.

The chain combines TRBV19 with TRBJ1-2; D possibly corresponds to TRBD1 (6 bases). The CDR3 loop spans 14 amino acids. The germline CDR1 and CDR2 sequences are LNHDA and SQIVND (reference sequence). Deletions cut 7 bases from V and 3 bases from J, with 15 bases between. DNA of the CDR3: TGTGCCAGTAACCTTGGGGGGGGCTACTATGGCTACACCTTC. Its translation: CASNLGGGYYGYTF.

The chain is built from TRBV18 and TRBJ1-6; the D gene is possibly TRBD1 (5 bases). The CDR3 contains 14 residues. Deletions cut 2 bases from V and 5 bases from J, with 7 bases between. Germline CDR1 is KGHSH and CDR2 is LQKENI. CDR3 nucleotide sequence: TGTGCCAGCTCACCAGGGGACCATAATTCACCCCTCCACTTT. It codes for CASSPGDHNSPLHF.

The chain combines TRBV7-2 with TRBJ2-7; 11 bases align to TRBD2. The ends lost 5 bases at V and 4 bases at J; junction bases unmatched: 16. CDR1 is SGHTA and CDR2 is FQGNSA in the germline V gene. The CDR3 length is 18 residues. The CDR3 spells CASSPRKVLAGGHYEQYF. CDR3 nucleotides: TGTGCCAGCAGCCCCCGAAAGGTCCTAGCGGGGGGTCATTACGAGCAGTACTTC.

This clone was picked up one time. The CDR3 nucleotides are TGTGCCAGCGGCGACGAAGGGGGCATTGGAAACACCATATATTTT. Amino acid sequence: CASGDEGGIGNTIYF. This rearrangement joins TRBV7-3 to TRBJ1-3, with 7 nucleotides matching TRBD1. The J segment lost 3 bases and the V segment lost 8 bases, leaving 10 bases of the junction unmatched. CDR3 size: 15 residues. Germline V gene lookup returns CDR1 SGHTA and CDR2 FQGTGA.

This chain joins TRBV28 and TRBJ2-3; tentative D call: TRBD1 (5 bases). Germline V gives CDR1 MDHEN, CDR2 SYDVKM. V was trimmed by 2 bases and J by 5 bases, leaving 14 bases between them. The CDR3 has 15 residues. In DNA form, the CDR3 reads TGTGCCAGCAGTTTAGAAACAAGGGGTATAGATACGCAGTATTTT. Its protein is CASSLETRGIDTQYF.

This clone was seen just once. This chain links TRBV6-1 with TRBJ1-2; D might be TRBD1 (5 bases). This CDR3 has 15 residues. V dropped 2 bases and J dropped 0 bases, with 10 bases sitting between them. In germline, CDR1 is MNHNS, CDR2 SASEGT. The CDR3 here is CASSERGSSNYGYTF. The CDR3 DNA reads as TGTGCCAGCAGTGAACGGGGGAGCTCTAACTATGGCTACACCTTC.

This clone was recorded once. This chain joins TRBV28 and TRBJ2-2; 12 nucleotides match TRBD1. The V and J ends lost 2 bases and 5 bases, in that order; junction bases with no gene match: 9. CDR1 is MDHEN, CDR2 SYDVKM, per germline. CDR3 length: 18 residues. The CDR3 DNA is TGTGCCAGCAGTTTAGTAGGGGACAGGGGGCGCAAAACCGGGGAGCTGTTTTTT. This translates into CASSLVGDRGRKTGELFF.

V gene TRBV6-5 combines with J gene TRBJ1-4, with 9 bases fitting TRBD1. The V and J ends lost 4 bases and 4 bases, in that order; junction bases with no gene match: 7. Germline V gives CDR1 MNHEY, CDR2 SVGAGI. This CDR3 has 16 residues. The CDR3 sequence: CASSFNYRGLNEKLFF. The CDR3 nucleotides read TGTGCCAGCAGTTTTAATTACAGGGGGCTTAATGAAAAACTGTTTTTT.

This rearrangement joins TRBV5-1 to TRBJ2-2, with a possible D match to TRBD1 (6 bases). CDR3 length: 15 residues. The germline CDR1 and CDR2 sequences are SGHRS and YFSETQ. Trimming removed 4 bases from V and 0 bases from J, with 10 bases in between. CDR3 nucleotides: TGCGCCAGCAGCATCCGGACAGCGAACACCGGGGAGCTGTTTTTT. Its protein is CASSIRTANTGELFF.

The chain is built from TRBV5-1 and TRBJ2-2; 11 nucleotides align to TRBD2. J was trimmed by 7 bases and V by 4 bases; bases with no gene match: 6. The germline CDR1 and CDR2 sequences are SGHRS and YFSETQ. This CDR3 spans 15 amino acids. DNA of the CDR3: TGCGCCAGCAGCCCCGGGACTAGCGGATACGGGGAGCTGTTTTTT. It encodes CASSPGTSGYGELFF.

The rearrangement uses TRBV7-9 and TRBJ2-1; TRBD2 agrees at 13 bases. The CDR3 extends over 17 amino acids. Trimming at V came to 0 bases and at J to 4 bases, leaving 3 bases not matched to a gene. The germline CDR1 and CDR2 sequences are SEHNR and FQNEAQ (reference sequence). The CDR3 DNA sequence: TGTGCCAGCAGCTTAGCCTGGACTAGCGGGAGTTACAATGAGCAGTTCTTC. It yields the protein CASSLAWTSGSYNEQFF.

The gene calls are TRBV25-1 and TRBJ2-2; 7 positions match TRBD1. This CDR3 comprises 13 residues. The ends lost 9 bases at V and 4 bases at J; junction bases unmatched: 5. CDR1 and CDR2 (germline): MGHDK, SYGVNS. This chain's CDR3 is CASRQGVTGELFF. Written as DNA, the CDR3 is TGTGCCAGTAGGCAGGGGGTCACCGGGGAGCTGTTTTTT.

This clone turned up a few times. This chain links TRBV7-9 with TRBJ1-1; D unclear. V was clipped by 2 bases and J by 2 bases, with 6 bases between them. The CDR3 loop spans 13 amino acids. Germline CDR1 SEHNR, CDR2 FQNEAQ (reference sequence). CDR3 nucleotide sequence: TGTGCCAGCAGCTTAAGGGAAAACACTGAAGCTTTCTTT. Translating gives CASSLRENTEAFF.

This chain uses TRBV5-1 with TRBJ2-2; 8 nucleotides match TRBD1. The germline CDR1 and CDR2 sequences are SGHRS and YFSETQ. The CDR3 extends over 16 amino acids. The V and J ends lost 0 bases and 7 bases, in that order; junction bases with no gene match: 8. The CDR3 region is CASSLAQTGAYGELFF. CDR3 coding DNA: TGCGCCAGCAGCTTGGCCCAGACAGGGGCGTACGGGGAGCTGTTTTTT.

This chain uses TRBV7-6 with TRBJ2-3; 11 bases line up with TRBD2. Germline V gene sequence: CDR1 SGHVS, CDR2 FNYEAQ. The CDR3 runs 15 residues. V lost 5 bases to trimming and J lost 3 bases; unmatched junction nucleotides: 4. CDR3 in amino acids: CASSTTSGRTDTQYF. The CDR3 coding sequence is TGTGCCAGCAGCACCACTAGCGGGAGAACAGATACGCAGTATTTT.

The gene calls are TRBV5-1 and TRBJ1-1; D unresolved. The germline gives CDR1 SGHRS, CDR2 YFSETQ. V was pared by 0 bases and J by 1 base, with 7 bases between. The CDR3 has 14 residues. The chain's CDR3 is CASSLGAQNTEAFF. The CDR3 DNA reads TGCGCCAGCAGCTTGGGGGCGCAGAACACTGAAGCTTTCTTT.

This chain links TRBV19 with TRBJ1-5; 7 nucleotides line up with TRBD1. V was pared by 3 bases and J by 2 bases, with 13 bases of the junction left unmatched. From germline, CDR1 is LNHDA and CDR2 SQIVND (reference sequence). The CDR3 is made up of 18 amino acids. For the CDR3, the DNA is TGTGCCAGTAGTATTTTAAAGGGAATCCAGGGGGGCAATCAGCCCCAGCATTTT. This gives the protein CASSILKGIQGGNQPQHF.